A selection of T cell receptor beta chains follows, all from one sample in a study of T cell changes during pregnancy in multiple sclerosis. Profiled with immunoSEQ multiplex PCR; TCRdb holds only in-frame clones, not every one. The repertoire holds about 70,000 clones, with approximately 89% as singletons. The sample was peripheral blood, taken in the third trimester of pregnancy. The receptors come from a female donor in good health, enrolled as a control in a pregnancy study. Both conserved end residues are part of each CDR3. The D gene is left open where the match is weak. For some rows the clone size is stated as once, few or many, or as a class when expanded; others skip it.

d_gene: .; j_gene: TRBJ1-1; abundance: .; v_gene: TRBV29-1; CDR3aa: CSVPRTTKNTEAFF; CDR3nt: TGCAGCGTTCCAAGGACAACAAAAAACACTGAAGCTTTCTTT
d_gene: .; j_gene: TRBJ1-2; abundance: .; v_gene: TRBV6-5; CDR3aa: CASSYSLQGGGYGYTF; CDR3nt: TGTGCCAGCAGTTACTCGTTACAGGGAGGGGGCTATGGCTACACCTTC
d_gene: .; j_gene: TRBJ2-7; abundance: few; v_gene: TRBV30; CDR3aa: CAWSPQDAEQYF; CDR3nt: TGTGCCTGGAGTCCACAAGATGCCGAGCAGTACTTC
d_gene: TRBD2; j_gene: TRBJ2-1; abundance: .; v_gene: TRBV28; CDR3aa: CASSTRLAGGYNEQFF; CDR3nt: TGTGCCAGCAGTACCCGACTAGCGGGGGGCTACAATGAGCAGTTCTTC
d_gene: TRBD2; j_gene: TRBJ2-1; abundance: .; v_gene: TRBV7-2; CDR3aa: CASSLAQTSGGKNNEQFF; CDR3nt: TGTGCCAGCAGCTTAGCGCAGACTAGCGGGGGGAAAAACAATGAGCAGTTCTTC
d_gene: TRBD2; j_gene: TRBJ2-7; abundance: once; v_gene: TRBV7-2; CDR3aa: CASSIGTSGDTYEQYF; CDR3nt: TGTGCCAGCAGCATCGGGACTAGCGGGGACACCTACGAGCAGTACTTC
d_gene: TRBD2; j_gene: TRBJ2-5; abundance: .; v_gene: TRBV4-3; CDR3aa: CASSQLAGGGETQYF; CDR3nt: TGCGCCAGCAGCCAACTAGCGGGGGGGGGAGAGACCCAGTACTTC
d_gene: TRBD1; j_gene: TRBJ2-7; abundance: .; v_gene: TRBV7-8; CDR3aa: CASSPLTGTGAWTQYF; CDR3nt: TGTGCCAGCAGCCCACTTACCGGGACAGGGGCCTGGACGCAGTACTTC
d_gene: TRBD2; j_gene: TRBJ2-5; abundance: once; v_gene: TRBV7-3; CDR3aa: CASSLNLAGGGQETQYF; CDR3nt: TGTGCCAGCAGCTTAAACCTAGCGGGGGGCGGTCAAGAGACCCAGTACTTC
d_gene: .; j_gene: TRBJ1-1; abundance: .; v_gene: TRBV28; CDR3aa: CASSLIGAEAFF; CDR3nt: TGTGCCAGCAGTTTAATCGGGGCTGAAGCTTTCTTT
d_gene: TRBD2; j_gene: TRBJ2-7; abundance: .; v_gene: TRBV10-3; CDR3aa: CAISEIAGAASEQYF; CDR3nt: TGTGCCATCAGTGAAATAGCGGGGGCTGCGTCCGAGCAGTACTTC
d_gene: .; j_gene: TRBJ1-2; abundance: .; v_gene: TRBV10-3; CDR3aa: CAISESVEALRVGYGYTF; CDR3nt: TGTGCCATCAGTGAGTCGGTTGAAGCGTTGAGGGTGGGCTATGGCTACACCTTC
d_gene: .; j_gene: TRBJ1-2; abundance: .; v_gene: TRBV5-1; CDR3aa: CASSLARDGYGYGYTF; CDR3nt: TGCGCCAGCAGCTTGGCCAGAGACGGGTATGGGTATGGCTACACCTTC
d_gene: TRBD1; j_gene: TRBJ1-2; abundance: .; v_gene: TRBV27; CDR3aa: CASRTGQGDGYTF; CDR3nt: TGTGCCAGCAGAACGGGACAGGGGGATGGCTACACCTTC
d_gene: .; j_gene: TRBJ1-2; abundance: .; v_gene: TRBV25-1; CDR3aa: CASSPAGRDRYTF; CDR3nt: TGTGCCAGCAGTCCCGCCGGTCGTGATCGCTACACCTTC
d_gene: .; j_gene: TRBJ2-2; abundance: .; v_gene: TRBV5-1; CDR3aa: CASSSPEGYSGELFF; CDR3nt: TGCGCCAGCAGCTCCCCGGAGGGTTATAGCGGGGAGCTGTTTTTT
d_gene: TRBD1; j_gene: TRBJ2-5; abundance: .; v_gene: TRBV7-9; CDR3aa: CASSLGRQGTQETQYF; CDR3nt: TGTGCCAGCAGCTTAGGAAGACAGGGAACCCAAGAGACCCAGTACTTC
d_gene: .; j_gene: TRBJ2-3; abundance: once; v_gene: TRBV29-1; CDR3aa: CSTRLTDTQYF; CDR3nt: TGCAGCACTAGACTCACAGATACGCAGTATTTT
d_gene: .; j_gene: TRBJ2-3; abundance: once; v_gene: TRBV7-2; CDR3aa: CASSSGNTQYF; CDR3nt: TGTGCCAGCAGCTCGGGGAATACGCAGTATTTT
d_gene: .; j_gene: TRBJ2-5; abundance: once; v_gene: TRBV18; CDR3aa: CASSPPGETQYF; CDR3nt: TGTGCCAGCTCCCCCCCGGGTGAGACCCAGTACTTC
d_gene: TRBD1; j_gene: TRBJ1-4; abundance: .; v_gene: TRBV5-8; CDR3aa: CASSSDRANEKLFF; CDR3nt: TGTGCCAGCAGCTCCGACAGGGCAAATGAAAAACTGTTTTTT
d_gene: .; j_gene: TRBJ1-2; abundance: .; v_gene: TRBV6-5; CDR3aa: CASSYGTGKGYTF; CDR3nt: TGTGCCAGCAGTTACGGAACAGGGAAAGGCTACACCTTC
d_gene: TRBD2; j_gene: TRBJ2-1; abundance: once; v_gene: TRBV2; CDR3aa: CASNKRGYNEQFF; CDR3nt: TGTGCCAGCAACAAGCGGGGGTACAATGAGCAGTTCTTC
d_gene: TRBD1; j_gene: TRBJ1-4; abundance: .; v_gene: TRBV4-1; CDR3aa: CASSSDRGGRSAEKLFF; CDR3nt: TGCGCCAGCAGCTCGGACAGGGGAGGTCGGTCGGCTGAAAAACTGTTTTTT
d_gene: TRBD1; j_gene: TRBJ1-1; abundance: .; v_gene: TRBV6-1; CDR3aa: CASSGRGRGLPEAFF; CDR3nt: TGTGCCAGCAGTGGGAGGGGCAGGGGGCTTCCTGAAGCTTTCTTT
d_gene: TRBD1; j_gene: TRBJ1-1; abundance: .; v_gene: TRBV2; CDR3aa: CASSPGTGIGMNTEAFF; CDR3nt: TGTGCCAGCAGTCCCGGGACAGGGATTGGTATGAACACTGAAGCTTTCTTT
d_gene: .; j_gene: TRBJ1-2; abundance: once; v_gene: TRBV9; CDR3aa: CASDGLAGGYTF; CDR3nt: TGTGCCAGCGACGGGTTAGCAGGGGGCTACACCTTC
d_gene: .; j_gene: TRBJ1-3; abundance: once; v_gene: TRBV5-1; CDR3aa: CASSLRVNLGGNTIYF; CDR3nt: TGCGCCAGCAGCTTGCGAGTAAACTTGGGCGGAAACACCATATATTTT
d_gene: TRBD1; j_gene: TRBJ2-2; abundance: .; v_gene: TRBV7-3; CDR3aa: CASSRGQGRELFF; CDR3nt: TGTGCCAGCAGCAGGGGACAGGGAAGGGAGCTGTTTTTT
d_gene: .; j_gene: TRBJ1-1; abundance: .; v_gene: TRBV19; CDR3aa: CASSQRTPGTEAFF; CDR3nt: TGTGCCAGTAGCCAGAGGACCCCGGGGACTGAAGCTTTCTTT
d_gene: .; j_gene: TRBJ1-1; abundance: .; v_gene: TRBV6-5; CDR3aa: CASSPIGGTDTEAFF; CDR3nt: TGTGCCAGCAGCCCAATAGGGGGAACGGACACTGAAGCTTTCTTT
d_gene: .; j_gene: TRBJ1-1; abundance: .; v_gene: TRBV15; CDR3aa: CATSRDLAEAFF; CDR3nt: TGTGCCACCAGCAGAGATCTAGCTGAAGCTTTCTTT
d_gene: .; j_gene: TRBJ1-1; abundance: .; v_gene: TRBV28; CDR3aa: CASSTTGNTEAFF; CDR3nt: TGTGCCAGCAGTACGACAGGGAACACTGAAGCTTTCTTT
d_gene: TRBD2; j_gene: TRBJ2-3; abundance: .; v_gene: TRBV5-4; CDR3aa: CASSLWGRRRGESGDTQYF; CDR3nt: TGTGCCAGCAGCTTGTGGGGAAGACGGCGGGGGGAGTCAGGCGATACGCAGTATTTT
d_gene: .; j_gene: TRBJ1-1; abundance: .; v_gene: TRBV28; CDR3aa: CASKFILRGGTEAFF; CDR3nt: TGTGCCAGCAAATTTATCCTCCGGGGTGGTACTGAAGCTTTCTTT
d_gene: .; j_gene: TRBJ1-1; abundance: .; v_gene: TRBV7-2; CDR3aa: CASSFGQSEAFF; CDR3nt: TGTGCCAGCAGCTTTGGACAGAGTGAAGCTTTCTTT
d_gene: .; j_gene: TRBJ1-2; abundance: once; v_gene: TRBV28; CDR3aa: CASTPTGAGRFRGYTF; CDR3nt: TGTGCCAGCACCCCCACTGGGGCAGGGAGGTTTCGTGGCTACACCTTC
d_gene: TRBD2; j_gene: TRBJ2-3; abundance: .; v_gene: TRBV7-3; CDR3aa: CASSLAGGATDTQYF; CDR3nt: TGTGCCAGCAGCTTAGCGGGGGGGGCGACAGATACGCAGTATTTT
d_gene: TRBD1; j_gene: TRBJ1-1; abundance: .; v_gene: TRBV7-8; CDR3aa: CASSQTGGTEAFF; CDR3nt: TGTGCCAGCAGCCAAACAGGGGGCACTGAAGCTTTCTTT
d_gene: .; j_gene: TRBJ2-5; abundance: .; v_gene: TRBV6-5; CDR3aa: CASNNGLPQETQYF; CDR3nt: TGTGCCAGCAATAACGGACTTCCTCAAGAGACCCAGTACTTC
d_gene: TRBD2; j_gene: TRBJ2-1; abundance: .; v_gene: TRBV5-1; CDR3aa: CASTMGGSRGEFF; CDR3nt: TGCGCCAGCACTATGGGGGGGTCCCGAGGGGAGTTCTTC
d_gene: .; j_gene: TRBJ1-5; abundance: .; v_gene: TRBV21-1; CDR3aa: CGTGRKPQHF; CDR3nt: TGCGGGACAGGTCGAAAGCCCCAGCATTTT
d_gene: TRBD2; j_gene: TRBJ2-5; abundance: .; v_gene: TRBV4-2; CDR3aa: CASSQGGKQETQYF; CDR3nt: TGTGCCAGCAGCCAGGGGGGGAAACAAGAGACCCAGTACTTC
d_gene: .; j_gene: TRBJ1-6; abundance: .; v_gene: TRBV5-1; CDR3aa: CASSPQAGSYNSPLHF; CDR3nt: TGCGCCAGCAGCCCCCAGGCGGGCTCCTATAATTCACCCCTCCACTTT
d_gene: .; j_gene: TRBJ1-4; abundance: .; v_gene: TRBV4-1; CDR3aa: CASSGGAGEKLFF; CDR3nt: TGCGCCAGCAGTGGAGGGGCCGGAGAAAAACTGTTTTTT
d_gene: TRBD1; j_gene: TRBJ2-7; abundance: .; v_gene: TRBV18; CDR3aa: CASSPRDRGEQYF; CDR3nt: TGTGCCAGCTCACCACGAGACAGGGGCGAGCAGTACTTC